This T cell receptor beta chain is from a study of Ad26.COV2.S vaccination and SARS-CoV-2 variants. As for the study in general: Trial arm assignment for the donor was COV1001 Ad26.COV2.S. By the intramuscular route, Ad26.COV2.S was given once, or twice 56 days apart.

General study points: Post-vaccination spike-specific CD8+ and CD4+ T cell responses reportedly had substantial breadth. Placebo recipients showed lower spike-specific TCR breadth than vaccinees.

TCRdb keeps only in-frame clones here, not all; method: immunoSEQ multiplex PCR. Here the sample spans 300,000 to 350,000 clones, approximately 86% being singletons. Described treatment: over 15 received Ad26.COV2.S at low or high dose, single or two shots; 5 received placebo; per-sample allocation not given. Collection of samples fell on day 63 after the first vaccine or placebo injection. With regard to this clone: Its antigen is currently unknown.

CDR3 length: 14 residues. V gave up 5 bases and J gave up 7 bases, with 17 bases separating them. Germline V gene lookup returns CDR1 LNHDA and CDR2 SQIVND (reference sequence). This rearrangement joins TRBV19 to TRBJ2-5; D possibly corresponds to TRBD2 (6 bases). The sample consisted of peripheral blood, taken in a trial of Ad26.COV2.S vaccine versus placebo. The sequence derives from a person between 18 and 65 years old who received the Ad26.COV2.S COVID-19 vaccine or a placebo. CDR3 region: CASSPQEGRGTQYF. CDR3 DNA sequence: TGTGCCAGTAGTCCTCAGGAGGGAAGAGGGACCCAGTACTTC.